The clone carrying this T cell receptor beta chain is a singleton in its sample. Measured with immunoSEQ multiplex PCR; TCRdb has only the in-frame clones, and not every one. The sample carries about 84,000 clones, 83% recorded once. Trimming left V 2 bases short and J 6 bases short, with 13 bases between. The length of the CDR3 is 14 residues. Germline V CDR1 and CDR2: SGHAT, FQNNGV. The data stem from a study of ipilimumab plus nivolumab after autologous stem cell transplantation. The rearrangement uses TRBV11-2 and TRBJ1-2; D may be TRBD1 (6 bases). The sequencing here drew on PBMCs, taken in a trial of ipilimumab plus nivolumab as post-transplant consolidation. This receptor was identified in a male donor with diffuse large B-cell lymphoma. CDR3 loop: CASSLLFQGHGYTF. DNA of the CDR3: TGTGCCAGCAGCTTATTATTTCAGGGGCATGGCTACACCTTC.